Shown below are 9 T cell receptor beta chains from a single sample sequenced in a study of early T cells in non-severe SARS-CoV-2 infection. TCRdb itself ran the 5' RACE reads through MiXCR, one entry per CDR3 protein. The sample holds 45,000 to 55,000 distinct CDR3 sequences; approximately 9.8% are singletons and the top ten take almost 8.5%. Specimen: whole blood. These receptors all come from an adult who was a healthcare worker with PCR-confirmed SARS-CoV-2 infection or an uninfected control (not recorded which).

The table lists this clonotype with a few counts. The chain links TRBV12-3 or TRBV12-4 to TRBJ2-5; the D gene is possibly TRBD2 (5 bases). The CDR3 length is 14 residues. Trimming left V 7 bases short and J 5 bases short, with 17 bases between. This CDR3 is CASTKRSGGETQYF. In nucleotides, the CDR3 is TGTGCCAGCACAAAACGGTCAGGAGGTGAGACCCAGTACTTC.

This clonotype was seen at least ten times. The chain uses TRBV28 and TRBJ2-1; 9 bases fit TRBD2. Germline assignment: CDR1 MDHEN and CDR2 SYDVKM. With 7 bases clipped from V and 9 bases from J, the junction kept 7 bases outside the gene matches. This CDR3 is built from 13 residues. The CDR3 here is CASTWGLAFEQFF. The CDR3 bases are TGTGCCAGCACCTGGGGACTAGCTTTTGAGCAGTTCTTC.

This clonotype was recorded at least ten times. This rearrangement joins TRBV14 to TRBJ1-3; D uncertain. Trimming left V 2 bases short and J 0 bases short, with 8 bases between. CDR3 length: 15 amino acids. Per germline, CDR1 SGHDN and CDR2 FVKESK. The CDR3 sequence is CASSQPGVSGNTIYF. The CDR3 region has the DNA TGTGCCAGCAGCCAACCCGGAGTCTCTGGAAACACCATATATTTT.

This chain's CDR3 is CASTPRNPDNYGYTF. The DNA of the CDR3 is TGCGCCAGCACCCCGAGAAATCCTGATAACTATGGCTACACCTTC. The chain employs TRBV4-1 and TRBJ1-2; D remains ambiguous. The CDR3 extends over 15 amino acids. Per germline, CDR1 MGHRA and CDR2 YSYEKL. Trimming pared 7 bases from V and 1 base from J, leaving 16 bases between.

V and J are TRBV12-3 or TRBV12-4 and TRBJ1-2; a possible D gene is TRBD1 (5 bases). V was pared by 2 bases and J by 7 bases, with 8 bases between. The CDR3 totals 12 residues. This CDR3 is CASSLRQGGYTF. The DNA for the CDR3 is TGTGCCAGCAGTTTACGGCAGGGTGGCTACACCTTC.

This chain connects TRBV6-6 to TRBJ2-2, with D possibly being TRBD1 (6 bases). This CDR3 is 17 amino acids long. V was shortened by 6 bases and J by 0 bases, with 17 bases between the two germline ends. CDR1 is MNHNY, CDR2 SVGAGI, per germline (reference sequence). CDR3 sequence (DNA): TGTGCCAGCAGCCGGATTCAGGGGAACGCGAACACCGGGGAGCTGTTTTTT. Translation: CASSRIQGNANTGELFF.

This clonotype has just a few counts. This chain links TRBV28 with TRBJ2-7; 9 positions agree with TRBD1. The germline CDR1 and CDR2 sequences are MDHEN and SYDVKM. Trimming removed 5 bases from V and 1 base from J; junction bases left unmatched: 6. There are 15 residues in the CDR3. The CDR3: CASSGLGTGSYEQYF. The DNA for the CDR3 is TGTGCCAGCAGTGGGCTCGGGACAGGGTCCTACGAGCAGTACTTC. Supplemented by reference TRBV28 and TRBJ2-7, the full variable domain reads DVKVTQSSRYLVKRTGEKVFLECVQDMDHENMFWYRQDPGLGLRLIYFSYDVKMKEKGDIPEGYSVSREKKERFSLILESASTNQTSMYLCASSGLGTGSYEQYFGPGTRLTVT.

This clonotype was counted at least ten times. The rearrangement uses TRBV29-1 and TRBJ1-1; maybe TRBD1 (6 bases). V gave up 7 bases and J gave up 0 bases, with 9 bases separating them. The CDR3 is made up of 12 amino acids. The germline gives CDR1 SQVTM, CDR2 ANQGSEA. The CDR3 region has the DNA TGCAGCGGAGGACAGATGAACACTGAAGCTTTCTTT. Protein sequence: CSGGQMNTEAFF.

Only a few counts were recorded for this clonotype. The rearrangement joins TRBV7-9 to TRBJ2-7; a possible D gene is TRBD2 (5 bases). Trimming took 5 bases from V and 2 from J, leaving 10 bases between them. This CDR3 spans 13 amino acids. CDR1 is SEHNR and CDR2 is FQNEAQ in the germline V gene (reference sequence). As DNA, the CDR3 is TGTGCCAGCAGCCCGGACTGGCCCTACGAGCAGTACTTC. Amino acid sequence: CASSPDWPYEQYF.